This T cell receptor beta chain derives from a study of human thymus T cells. Study results and limitations: In thymic and blood repertoires alike, V and J usage looked biased. What related research reported was that thymic repertoires overlapped highly among unrelated individuals.

Note on this clone: Its cognate antigen is unknown.

V was clipped by 3 bases and J by 5 bases; unmatched bases: 5. CDR3 length equals 15 residues. Germline V CDR1 and CDR2: SGHVS, FNYEAQ. Generated by immunoSEQ multiplex PCR, the TCRdb table keeps only in-frame clones and is missing some. This table holds roughly 120,000 clones, about 94% found once. Resected material from corrective heart surgery provided the thymus tissue analysed. This clonotype was sampled from a boy under two years old with a congenital heart defect but otherwise immunologically healthy. Sequenced material: thymus tissue. V is TRBV7-6 and J is TRBJ2-1; 9 bases fit TRBD1. CDR3: CASSFGQGKDNEQFF. Here the CDR3 DNA reads TGTGCCAGCAGCTTTGGACAGGGGAAGGACAATGAGCAGTTCTTC.